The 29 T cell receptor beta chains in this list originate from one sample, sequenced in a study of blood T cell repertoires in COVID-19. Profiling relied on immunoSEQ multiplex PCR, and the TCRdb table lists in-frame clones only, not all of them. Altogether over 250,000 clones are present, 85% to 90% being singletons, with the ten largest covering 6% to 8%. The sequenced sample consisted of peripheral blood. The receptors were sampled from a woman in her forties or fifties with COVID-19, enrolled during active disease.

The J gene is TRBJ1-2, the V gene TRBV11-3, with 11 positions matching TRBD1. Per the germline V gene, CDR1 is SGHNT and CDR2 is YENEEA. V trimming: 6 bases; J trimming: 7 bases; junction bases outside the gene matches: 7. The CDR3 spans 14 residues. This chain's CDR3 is CASSWDRGFRGYTF. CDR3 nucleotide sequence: TGTGCCAGCAGTTGGGACAGGGGGTTTCGTGGCTACACCTTC.

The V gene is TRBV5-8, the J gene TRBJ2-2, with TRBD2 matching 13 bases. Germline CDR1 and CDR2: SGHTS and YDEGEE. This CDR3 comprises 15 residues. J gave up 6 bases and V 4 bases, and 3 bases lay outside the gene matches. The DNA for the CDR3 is TGTGCCAGCAGCACTAGCGGGAGGGCCGCCGGGGAGCTGTTTTTT. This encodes CASSTSGRAAGELFF.

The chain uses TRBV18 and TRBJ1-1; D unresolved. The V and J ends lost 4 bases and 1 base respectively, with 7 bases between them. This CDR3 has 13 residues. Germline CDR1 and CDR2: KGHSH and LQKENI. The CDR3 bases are TGTGCCAGCTCACTCCGGGAGAACACTGAAGCTTTCTTT. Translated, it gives CASSLRENTEAFF. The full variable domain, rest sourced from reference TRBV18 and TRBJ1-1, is NAGVMQNPRHLVRRRGQEARLRCSPMKGHSHVYWYRQLPEEGLKFMVYLQKENIIDESGMPKERFSAEFPKEGPSILRIQQVVRGDSAAYFCASSLRENTEAFFGQGTRLTVV.

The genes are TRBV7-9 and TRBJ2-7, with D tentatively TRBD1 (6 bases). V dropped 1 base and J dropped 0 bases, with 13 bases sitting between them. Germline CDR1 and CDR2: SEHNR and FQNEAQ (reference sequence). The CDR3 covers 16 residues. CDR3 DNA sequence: TGTGCCAGCAGCTTAGGCCATACAGGGAGCTCCTACGAGCAGTACTTC. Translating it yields CASSLGHTGSSYEQYF.

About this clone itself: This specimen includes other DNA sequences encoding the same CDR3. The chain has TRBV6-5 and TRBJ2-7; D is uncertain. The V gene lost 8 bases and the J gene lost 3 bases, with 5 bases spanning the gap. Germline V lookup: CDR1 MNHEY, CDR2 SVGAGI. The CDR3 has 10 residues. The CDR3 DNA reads TGTGCCAGCTCCCGCTACGAGCAGTACTTC. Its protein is CASSRYEQYF.

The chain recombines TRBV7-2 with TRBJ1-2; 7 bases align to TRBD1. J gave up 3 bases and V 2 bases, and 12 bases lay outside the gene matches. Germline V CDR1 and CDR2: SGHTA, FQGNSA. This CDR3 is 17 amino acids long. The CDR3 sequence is CASSLPKPGTAYYGYTF. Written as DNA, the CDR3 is TGTGCCAGCAGCTTACCTAAACCCGGGACAGCCTACTATGGCTACACCTTC.

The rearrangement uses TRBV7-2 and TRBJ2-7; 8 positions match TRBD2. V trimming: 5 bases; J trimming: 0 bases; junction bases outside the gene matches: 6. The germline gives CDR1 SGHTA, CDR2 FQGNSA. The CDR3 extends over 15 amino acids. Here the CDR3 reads CASSRRSGISYEQYF. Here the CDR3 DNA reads TGTGCCAGCAGCCGCCGTAGCGGGATCTCCTACGAGCAGTACTTC.

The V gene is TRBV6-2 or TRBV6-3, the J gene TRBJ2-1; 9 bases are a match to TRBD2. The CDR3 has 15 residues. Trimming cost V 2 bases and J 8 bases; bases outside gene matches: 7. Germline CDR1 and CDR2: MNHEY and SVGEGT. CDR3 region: CASSYTAWTSDEQFF. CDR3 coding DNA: TGTGCCAGCAGTTACACGGCTTGGACTAGCGATGAGCAGTTCTTC.

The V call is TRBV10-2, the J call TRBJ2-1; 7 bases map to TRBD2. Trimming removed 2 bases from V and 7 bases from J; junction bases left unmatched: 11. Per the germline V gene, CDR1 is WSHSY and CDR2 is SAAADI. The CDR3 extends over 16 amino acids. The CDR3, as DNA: TGCGCCAGCAGTGAGATTTTGGCGGGAGAGGGGAATGAGCAGTTCTTC. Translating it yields CASSEILAGEGNEQFF.

The CDR3 is CASSRTAGYTEAFF. For the CDR3, the DNA is TGTGCCAGCAGTCGGACAGCAGGGTACACTGAAGCTTTCTTT. The chain joins TRBV2 to TRBJ1-1; tentatively, D is TRBD1 (6 bases). The CDR3 extends over 14 amino acids. V lost 5 bases to trimming and J lost 3 bases, with 13 bases between them. Germline CDR1 is SNHLY and CDR2 is FYNNEI.

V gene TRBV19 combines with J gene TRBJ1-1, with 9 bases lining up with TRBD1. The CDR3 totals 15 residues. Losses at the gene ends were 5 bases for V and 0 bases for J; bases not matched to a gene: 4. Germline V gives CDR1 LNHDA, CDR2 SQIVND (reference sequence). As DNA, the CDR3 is TGTGCCAGTAGTGTCGGGACAGGGATGAACACTGAAGCTTTCTTT. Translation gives CASSVGTGMNTEAFF.

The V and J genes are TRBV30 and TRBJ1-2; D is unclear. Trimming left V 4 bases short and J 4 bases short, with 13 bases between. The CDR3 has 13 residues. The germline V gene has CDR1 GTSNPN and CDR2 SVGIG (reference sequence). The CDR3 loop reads CAWKRSYPYGYTF. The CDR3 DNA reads TGTGCCTGGAAAAGGAGTTACCCCTATGGCTACACCTTC.

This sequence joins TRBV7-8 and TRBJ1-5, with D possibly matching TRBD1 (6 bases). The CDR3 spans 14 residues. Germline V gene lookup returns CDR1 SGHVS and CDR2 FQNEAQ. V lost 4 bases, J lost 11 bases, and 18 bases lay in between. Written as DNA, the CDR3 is TGTGCCAGCAGCTCACGGGGGGGCTCTGATGCCCAGCATTTT. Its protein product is CASSSRGGSDAQHF.

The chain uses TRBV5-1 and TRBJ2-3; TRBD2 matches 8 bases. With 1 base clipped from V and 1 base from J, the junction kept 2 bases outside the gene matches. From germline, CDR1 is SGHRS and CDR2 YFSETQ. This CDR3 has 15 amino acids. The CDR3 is CASSLREGGTDTQYF. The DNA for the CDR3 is TGCGCCAGCAGCTTGCGGGAGGGAGGCACAGATACGCAGTATTTT.

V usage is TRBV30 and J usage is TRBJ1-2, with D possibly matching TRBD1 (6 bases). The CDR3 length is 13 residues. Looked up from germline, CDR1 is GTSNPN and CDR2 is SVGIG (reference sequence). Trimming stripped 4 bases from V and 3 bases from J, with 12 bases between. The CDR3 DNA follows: TGTGCCTGGACCCACTCAGGGGACTATGGCTACACCTTC. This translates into CAWTHSGDYGYTF.

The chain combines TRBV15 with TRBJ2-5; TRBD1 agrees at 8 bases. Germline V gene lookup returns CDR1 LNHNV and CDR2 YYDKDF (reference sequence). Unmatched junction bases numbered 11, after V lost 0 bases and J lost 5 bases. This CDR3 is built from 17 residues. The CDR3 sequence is CATSRDFRQGARETQYF. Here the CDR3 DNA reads TGTGCCACCAGCAGAGATTTTCGGCAGGGGGCCCGGGAGACCCAGTACTTC.

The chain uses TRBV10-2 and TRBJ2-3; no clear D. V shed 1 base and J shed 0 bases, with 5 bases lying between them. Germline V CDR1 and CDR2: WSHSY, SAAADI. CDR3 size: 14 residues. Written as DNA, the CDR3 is TGCGCCAGCAGTGAGTTTCGGAGCACAGATACGCAGTATTTT. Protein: CASSEFRSTDTQYF.

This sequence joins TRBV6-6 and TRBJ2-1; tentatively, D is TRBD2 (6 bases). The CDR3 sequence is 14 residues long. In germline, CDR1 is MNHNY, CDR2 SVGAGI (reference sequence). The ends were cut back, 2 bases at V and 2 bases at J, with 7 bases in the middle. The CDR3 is CASSYGEAYNEQFF. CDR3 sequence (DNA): TGTGCCAGCAGTTACGGGGAGGCCTACAATGAGCAGTTCTTC.

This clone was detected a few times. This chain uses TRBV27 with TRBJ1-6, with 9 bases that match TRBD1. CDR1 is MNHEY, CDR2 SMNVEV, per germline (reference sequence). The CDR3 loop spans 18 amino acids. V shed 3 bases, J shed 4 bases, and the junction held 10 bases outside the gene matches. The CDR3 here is CASSFRHRGLEYNSPLHF. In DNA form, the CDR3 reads TGTGCCAGCAGTTTCCGCCACAGGGGGCTGGAGTATAATTCACCCCTCCACTTT.

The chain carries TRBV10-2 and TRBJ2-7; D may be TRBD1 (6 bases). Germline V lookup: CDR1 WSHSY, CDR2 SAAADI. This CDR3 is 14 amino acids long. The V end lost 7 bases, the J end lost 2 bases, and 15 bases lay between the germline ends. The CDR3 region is CASIGPDSPYEQYF. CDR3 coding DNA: TGCGCCAGCATCGGTCCGGACAGCCCCTACGAGCAGTACTTC.

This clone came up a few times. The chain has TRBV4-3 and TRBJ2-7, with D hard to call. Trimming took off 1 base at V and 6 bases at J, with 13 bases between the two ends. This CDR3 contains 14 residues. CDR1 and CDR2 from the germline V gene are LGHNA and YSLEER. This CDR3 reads CASSQARLPGEQYF. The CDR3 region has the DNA TGCGCCAGCAGCCAAGCTAGACTCCCGGGCGAGCAGTACTTC.

In DNA form, the CDR3 reads TGTGCCTGGAACCGTTTTGGGATTCAAAGAGGGGAGCAGTTCTTC. It is translated as CAWNRFGIQRGEQFF. The chain combines TRBV30 with TRBJ2-1; a weak D match, TRBD2 (5 bases). V lost 4 bases and J lost 10, with 23 bases in between. The CDR3 contains 15 residues. Germline V gene sequence: CDR1 GTSNPN, CDR2 SVGIG (reference sequence). The variable domain in full, completed from reference TRBV30 and TRBJ2-1, reads SQTIHQWPATLVQPVGSPLSLECTVEGTSNPNLYWYRQAAGRGLQLLFYSVGIGQISSEVPQNLSASRPQDRQFILSSKKLLLSDSGFYLCAWNRFGIQRGEQFFGPGTRLTVL.

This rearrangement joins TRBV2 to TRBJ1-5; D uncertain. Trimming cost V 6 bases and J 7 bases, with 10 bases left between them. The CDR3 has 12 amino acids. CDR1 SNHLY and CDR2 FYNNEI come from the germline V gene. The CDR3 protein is CASSRVTQPQHF. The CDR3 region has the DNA TGTGCCAGCAGCCGAGTCACCCAGCCCCAGCATTTT.

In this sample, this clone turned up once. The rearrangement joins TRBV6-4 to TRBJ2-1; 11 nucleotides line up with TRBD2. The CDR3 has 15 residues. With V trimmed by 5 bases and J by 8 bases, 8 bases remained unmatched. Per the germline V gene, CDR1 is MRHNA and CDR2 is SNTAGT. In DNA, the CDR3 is TGTGCCAGCAGTCTACTAGCGGGAGAGGGCTATGAGCAGTTCTTC. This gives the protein CASSLLAGEGYEQFF.

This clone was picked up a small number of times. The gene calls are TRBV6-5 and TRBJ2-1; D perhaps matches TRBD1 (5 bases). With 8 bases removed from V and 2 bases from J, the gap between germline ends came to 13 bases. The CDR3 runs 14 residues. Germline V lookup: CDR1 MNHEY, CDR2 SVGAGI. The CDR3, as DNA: TGTGCCAGCGGATCAGGGTACACCTACAATGAGCAGTTCTTC. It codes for CASGSGYTYNEQFF.

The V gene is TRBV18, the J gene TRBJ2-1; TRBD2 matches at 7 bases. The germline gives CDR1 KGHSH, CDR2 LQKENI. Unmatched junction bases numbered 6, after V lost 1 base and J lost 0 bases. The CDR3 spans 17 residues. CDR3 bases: TGTGCCAGCTCACCACTCTGGCGGGGGAGCTCCTACAATGAGCAGTTCTTC. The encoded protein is CASSPLWRGSSYNEQFF.

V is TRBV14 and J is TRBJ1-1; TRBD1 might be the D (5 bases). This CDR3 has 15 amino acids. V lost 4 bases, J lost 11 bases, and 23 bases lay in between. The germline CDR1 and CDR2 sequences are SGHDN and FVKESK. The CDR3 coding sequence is TGTGCCAGCAGCCGGCAGGGTAGACCCCCTCCGGGCGCTTTCTTT. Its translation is CASSRQGRPPPGAFF.

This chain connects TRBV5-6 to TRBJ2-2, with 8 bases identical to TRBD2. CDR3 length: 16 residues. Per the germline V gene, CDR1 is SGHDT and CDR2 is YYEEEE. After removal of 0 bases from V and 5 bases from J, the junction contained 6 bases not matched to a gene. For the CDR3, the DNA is TGTGCCAGCAGCTTGGGGACTAGCCGTGGGACCGGGGAGCTGTTTTTT. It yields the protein CASSLGTSRGTGELFF.

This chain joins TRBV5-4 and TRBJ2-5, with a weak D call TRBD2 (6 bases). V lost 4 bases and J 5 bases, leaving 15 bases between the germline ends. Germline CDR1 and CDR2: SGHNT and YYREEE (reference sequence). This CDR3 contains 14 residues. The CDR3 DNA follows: TGTGCCAGCAGCCTTCGTCGGGGGAGGGAGACCCAGTACTTC. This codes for CASSLRRGRETQYF.